This T cell receptor beta chain was sequenced for a study of blood T cell repertoires in COVID-19. Across the whole study: Sites in the United States, Italy and Spain provided acute and convalescent COVID-19 samples. Nucleic acid was either cDNA or gDNA, and it came from T cells, B-cell-depleted T cells, or PBMCs.

Original processing notes: Reference gene primers were amplified, and this amplification served to estimate nucleated cell counts. Clones were sequenced by immunoSEQ multiplex PCR, and TCRdb holds only the in-frame ones, with some missing. V and J calls and clone size are as listed in that table; D and trimming were resolved from the DNA. The table has about 440,000 clones, approximately 90% seen once. V gave up 3 bases and J gave up 4 bases, with 9 bases separating them. Germline assignment: CDR1 MNHEY and CDR2 SMNVEV (reference sequence). The CDR3 extends over 13 amino acids. The receptor was isolated from a woman aged 25-40 years with acute or convalescent COVID-19. Sample: peripheral blood. The J gene is TRBJ1-1, the V gene TRBV27, with D tentatively TRBD1 (6 bases). CDR3 bases: TGTGCCAGCAGTTTGGGCAGGGGCACTGAAGCTTTCTTT. Translating it yields CASSLGRGTEAFF.